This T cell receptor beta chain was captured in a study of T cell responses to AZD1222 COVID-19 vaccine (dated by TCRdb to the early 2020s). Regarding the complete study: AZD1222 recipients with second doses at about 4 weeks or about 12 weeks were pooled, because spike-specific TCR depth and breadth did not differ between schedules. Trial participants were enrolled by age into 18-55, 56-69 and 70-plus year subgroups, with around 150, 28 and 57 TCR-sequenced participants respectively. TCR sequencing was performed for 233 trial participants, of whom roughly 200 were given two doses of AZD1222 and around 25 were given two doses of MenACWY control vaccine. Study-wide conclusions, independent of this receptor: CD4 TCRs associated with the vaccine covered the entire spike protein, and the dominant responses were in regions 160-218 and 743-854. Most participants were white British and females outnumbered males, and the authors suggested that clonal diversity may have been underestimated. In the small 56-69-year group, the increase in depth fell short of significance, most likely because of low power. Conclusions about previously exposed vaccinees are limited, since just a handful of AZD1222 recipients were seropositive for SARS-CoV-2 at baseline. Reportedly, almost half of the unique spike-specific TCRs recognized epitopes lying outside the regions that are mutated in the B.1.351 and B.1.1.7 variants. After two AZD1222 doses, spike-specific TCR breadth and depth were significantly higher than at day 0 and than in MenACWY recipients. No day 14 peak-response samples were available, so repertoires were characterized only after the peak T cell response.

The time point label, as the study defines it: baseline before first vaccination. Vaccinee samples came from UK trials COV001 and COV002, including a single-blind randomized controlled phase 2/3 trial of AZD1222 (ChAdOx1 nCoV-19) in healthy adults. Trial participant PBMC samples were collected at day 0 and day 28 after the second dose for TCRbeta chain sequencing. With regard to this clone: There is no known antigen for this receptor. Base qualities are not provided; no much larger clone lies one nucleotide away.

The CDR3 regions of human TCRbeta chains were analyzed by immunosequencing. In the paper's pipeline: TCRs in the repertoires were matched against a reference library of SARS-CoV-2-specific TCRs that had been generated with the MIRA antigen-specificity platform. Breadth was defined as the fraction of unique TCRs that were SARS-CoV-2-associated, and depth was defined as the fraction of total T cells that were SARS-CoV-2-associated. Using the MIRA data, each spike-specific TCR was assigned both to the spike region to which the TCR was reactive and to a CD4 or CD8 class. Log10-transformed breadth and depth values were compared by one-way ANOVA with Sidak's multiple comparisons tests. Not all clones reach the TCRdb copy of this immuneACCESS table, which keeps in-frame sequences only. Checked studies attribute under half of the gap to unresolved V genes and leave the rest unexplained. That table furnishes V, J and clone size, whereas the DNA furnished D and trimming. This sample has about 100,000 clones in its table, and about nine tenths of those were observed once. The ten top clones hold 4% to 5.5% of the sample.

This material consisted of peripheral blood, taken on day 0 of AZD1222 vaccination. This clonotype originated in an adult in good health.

The nucleotide sequence is TGTGCCAGCAGCCAAGCCTTTGGAGGCCAGGGCGATGGCTACACCTTC. It encodes CASSQAFGGQGDGYTF. The chain links TRBV4-2 with TRBJ1-2, with a weak D call of TRBD1 (5 bases match). Trimming removed 1 base from V and 6 bases from J, leaving 18 bases between the germline ends. From cysteine to phenylalanine, the CDR3 is 16 amino acids long. CDR3 DNA only is kept here, 48 bases in frame from base 1. Based on the germline V gene, the CDR1 and CDR2 sequences are LGHNA and YNFKEQ.